A selection of T cell receptor beta chains follows, all from one sample in a study of blood T cell repertoires in COVID-19. Sequenced by immunoSEQ multiplex PCR; TCRdb stores in-frame clones only, minus some. The data contain 200,000 to 250,000 clones, around 82% of them singletons. Sequences were obtained from peripheral blood. These receptor sequences come from a woman aged 40 to 50 with acute or convalescent COVID-19. CDR3s include the opening cysteine and the closing phenylalanine or tryptophan. Each record gives: V gene, D gene, clone size, J gene, CDR3 DNA, CDR3 protein. D genes are given only for firm matches. Clone sizes are given selectively: once, few, many, or a class where the clone is expanded.

TRBV25-1,.,few,TRBJ1-1,TGTGCCAGCAGTGAATGGGGCTCCGGGACTGAAGCTTTCTTT,CASSEWGSGTEAFF
TRBV30,TRBD2,.,TRBJ2-1,TGTGCCTGGAGTCGGCCGGGACTAGCGGGGGGCGGTAGTTCCTACAATGAGCAGTTCTTC,CAWSRPGLAGGGSSYNEQFF
TRBV2,.,.,TRBJ1-2,TGTGCCAGCGGGGAGACAGGACCGGCTAACTATGGCTACACCTTC,CASGETGPANYGYTF
TRBV2,TRBD1,.,TRBJ2-2,TGTGCCAGCAGTGATCCGACGCAGGGGGTTAGGACCGGGGAGCTGTTTTTT,CASSDPTQGVRTGELFF
TRBV5-8,TRBD1,few,TRBJ1-2,TGTGCCAGCAGCCGGCGGACAGGGGTCGATGGCTACACCTTC,CASSRRTGVDGYTF
TRBV28,.,.,TRBJ2-1,TGTGCCAGCAGTCCCTCCGGTCCGTACAGGGCGTCGAATGAGCAGTTCTTC,CASSPSGPYRASNEQFF
TRBV9,TRBD2,.,TRBJ2-3,TGTGCCAGCAGCGTAGGGCGGGGGGGCCCAGATACGCAGTATTTT,CASSVGRGGPDTQYF
TRBV19,.,.,TRBJ2-1,TGTGCCAGTAGTATTAGCTTCGGGGGCAATGAGCAGTTCTTC,CASSISFGGNEQFF
TRBV24-1,TRBD1,.,TRBJ1-2,TGTGCCACCAGTGCCCCGACAGGGGAAGGCTACACCTTC,CATSAPTGEGYTF
TRBV6-5,TRBD1,.,TRBJ2-7,TGTGCCAGCCGAAGGACAGGGGGCTCCTACGAGCAGTACTTC,CASRRTGGSYEQYF
TRBV4-1,TRBD1,.,TRBJ2-7,TGCGCCAGCAGCCTTTCTTGGACAGGGAGCTCCTACGAGCAGTACTTC,CASSLSWTGSSYEQYF
TRBV6-5,TRBD1,.,TRBJ1-1,TGTGCCAGCAGTACTACGGACAGGGAGAGGGCTGAAGCTTTCTTT,CASSTTDRERAEAFF
TRBV5-1,.,.,TRBJ2-5,TGCGCCAGCAGCCCTGTCCGCGGGCTCCAAGAGACCCAGTACTTC,CASSPVRGLQETQYF
TRBV18,.,.,TRBJ1-2,TGTGCCAGCTCACTCACTTCCCTCGGGGCTAACTATGGCTACACCTTC,CASSLTSLGANYGYTF
TRBV19,.,once,TRBJ1-1,TGTGCCAGTAGTATCCGAGGCCTGGACACTGAAGCTTTCTTT,CASSIRGLDTEAFF
TRBV2,TRBD2,.,TRBJ2-7,TGTGCCAGCAGTGCGGGTAGCGGGGGAGGAAAGCAGTACTTC,CASSAGSGGGKQYF
TRBV6-5,TRBD2,.,TRBJ2-3,TGTGCCAGCAGCCCCGGGACTAGCGAGGCAGATACGCAGTATTTT,CASSPGTSEADTQYF
TRBV5-1,TRBD1,.,TRBJ1-2,TGCGCCAGCAGCTCTACGACAGGGCCTAACTATGGCTACACCTTC,CASSSTTGPNYGYTF
TRBV12-3/TRBV12-4,.,.,TRBJ1-2,TGTGCCAGCAGTTTCGGCGGGAGGGTCGGCTACACCTTC,CASSFGGRVGYTF
TRBV5-5,.,once,TRBJ1-2,TGTGCCAGCCGATCGACGGCAGGGAACTATGGCTACACCTTC,CASRSTAGNYGYTF
TRBV9,.,once,TRBJ1-1,TGTGCCAGTTGTCCGAGCACTGAAGCTTTCTTT,CASCPSTEAFF
TRBV4-1,.,.,TRBJ1-6,TGCGCCAGCAGCCAAGAAAGCTCCGCAGGGCGGTCACCCCTCCACTTT,CASSQESSAGRSPLHF
TRBV9,.,.,TRBJ1-3,TGTGCCAGCAGCGCGAACATTGGGGGCCGAGGTGGAAACACCATATATTTT,CASSANIGGRGGNTIYF
TRBV24-1,.,.,TRBJ1-5,TGTGCCACCAGTGATTTGGGGGGGAGTCAGCCCCAGCATTTT,CATSDLGGSQPQHF
TRBV2,.,.,TRBJ1-5,TGTGCCAGCAGTGGGACACAATCTAGCAATCAGCCCCAGCATTTT,CASSGTQSSNQPQHF
TRBV29-1,TRBD2,.,TRBJ2-3,TGCAGCGAGCGGGGGGGCACAGATACGCAGTATTTT,CSERGGTDTQYF
TRBV19,TRBD1,.,TRBJ1-4,TGTGCCAGTACTGACAGGGGTGTCTCCTCTGAAAAACTGTTTTTT,CASTDRGVSSEKLFF
TRBV19,.,.,TRBJ2-2,TGTGCCAGTAGCCCCAGGGGAACCGGGGAGCTGTTTTTT,CASSPRGTGELFF
TRBV19,TRBD1,few,TRBJ2-7,TGTGCCAGTAGCGCGAGGACAGGGGGCGCGGGCGAGCAGTACTTC,CASSARTGGAGEQYF
TRBV6-6,.,.,TRBJ1-2,TGTGCCAGCAGTTACTCGACACGCACCAACTATGGCTACACCTTC,CASSYSTRTNYGYTF
TRBV7-8,TRBD1,.,TRBJ1-4,TGTGCCAGCAGCACCGGACAGGGACCTCCAAATGAAAAACTGTTTTTT,CASSTGQGPPNEKLFF
TRBV7-8,TRBD2,.,TRBJ2-1,TGTGCCAGCAGCCCCGTCGGGGGGGGGTTGCGCGGTGAGCAGTTCTTC,CASSPVGGGLRGEQFF
TRBV7-9,.,.,TRBJ1-1,TGTGCCAGCAGCCCCGCCCGGAGGGAGGTCACTGAAGCTTTCTTT,CASSPARREVTEAFF
TRBV9,.,.,TRBJ1-1,TGTGCCAGCAGCGTAGCGTCCGTCACTGAAGCTTTCTTT,CASSVASVTEAFF
TRBV7-9,.,.,TRBJ2-3,TGTGCCAGCAGCTTAGCACGTCTTTTGGAGGGTATCCGCACAGATACGCAGTATTTT,CASSLARLLEGIRTDTQYF
TRBV19,.,.,TRBJ1-3,TGTGCCAGTAGTATAGCCCAGTACGGAAACACCATATATTTT,CASSIAQYGNTIYF
TRBV24-1,TRBD2,.,TRBJ2-2,TGTGCCACCAGTGATTTTAAGCGGGAAGGGAACACCGGGGAGCTGTTTTTT,CATSDFKREGNTGELFF
TRBV5-5,TRBD1,.,TRBJ2-7,TGTGCCAGCAGTCGCCTCGGGACAGGGTCTAACGAGCAGTACTTC,CASSRLGTGSNEQYF
TRBV28,.,.,TRBJ2-7,TGTGCCAGCAGTGCTGGGACTCTCTACGAGCAGTACTTC,CASSAGTLYEQYF
TRBV12-3/TRBV12-4,TRBD1,.,TRBJ2-3,TGTGCCAGCAGCTTGACAGGGGGCGGTACGCAGTATTTT,CASSLTGGGTQYF
TRBV10-2,TRBD2,.,TRBJ2-7,TGCGCCAGCAGTGAGTCTGGGCGGGAGTGGGAACAGTACTTC,CASSESGREWEQYF
TRBV30,TRBD1,.,TRBJ1-6,TGTGCCTGGAGTGGGGACAGGGGTAGAAATTCACCCCTCCACTTT,CAWSGDRGRNSPLHF
TRBV18,TRBD1,.,TRBJ2-1,TGTGCCAGCTCACCACTTTGGAGGACAGGGGTGACTGAGCAGTTCTTC,CASSPLWRTGVTEQFF
TRBV2,.,.,TRBJ2-7,TGTGCCAGCAGGGACTACTACGAGCAGTACTTC,CASRDYYEQYF
TRBV10-3,TRBD1,.,TRBJ1-5,TGTGCCATCAGCAGCGGGACAGGAATCAGCAATCAGCCCCAGCATTTT,CAISSGTGISNQPQHF
TRBV10-2,.,.,TRBJ1-1,TGCGCCAGCACCCCACAGGCCCCAAGTGAAGCTTTCTTT,CASTPQAPSEAFF
TRBV9,TRBD1,.,TRBJ1-3,TGTGCCAGCAGCGCCCGCGGACAGGGGCGAGCTGGAAACACCATATATTTT,CASSARGQGRAGNTIYF
TRBV6-2/TRBV6-3,TRBD2,.,TRBJ2-2,TGTGCCAGCAGTTATCAGCGGGAGGGCCGACACACCGGGGAGCTGTTTTTT,CASSYQREGRHTGELFF
TRBV29-1,.,.,TRBJ2-2,TGCAGCGTTGAAGCTCCGGGGTCCGGGGAGCTGTTTTTT,CSVEAPGSGELFF
TRBV19,.,.,TRBJ2-1,TGTGCCAGTAGTTACGGGAGCGATGAGCAGTTCTTC,CASSYGSDEQFF
TRBV19,TRBD1,few,TRBJ1-4,TGTGCCAGTATACATGGGACAGGAACCGCTAATGAAAAACTGTTTTTT,CASIHGTGTANEKLFF
TRBV6-6,.,.,TRBJ2-1,TGTGCCAGCAGTCCGTCGACCGCTTTCGGGTCCTACAATGAGCAGTTCTTC,CASSPSTAFGSYNEQFF
TRBV6-1,.,.,TRBJ1-1,TGTGCCAGCAGTGAAGCGCTAAGGGGCGGGGCCGAAGCTTTCTTT,CASSEALRGGAEAFF
TRBV5-6,TRBD1,once,TRBJ1-1,TGTGCCAGCAGCTTCGGACAGGGCAGAGGAGACACTGAAGCTTTCTTT,CASSFGQGRGDTEAFF
TRBV7-2,TRBD2,once,TRBJ2-7,TGTGCCAGCAGCTTAGCGCAGGGGGCTAGCGGGAGTATTTACGAGCAGTACTTC,CASSLAQGASGSIYEQYF